These 21 T cell receptor beta chains were all obtained from the same sample, sequenced in a study of blood T cell repertoires in COVID-19. The data were produced by immunoSEQ multiplex PCR, yet TCRdb's version contains in-frame clones alone and is incomplete. The data show around 100,000 clones, more than 75% seen once. The specimen sequenced was peripheral blood. The receptors come from a young man in a cohort sampled during active COVID-19.

CDR3 in amino acids: CASSQNPGLAGGGSYNEQFF. For the CDR3, the DNA is TGTGCCAGCAGCCAGAACCCGGGACTAGCGGGGGGCGGGTCCTACAATGAGCAGTTCTTC. V is TRBV4-2 and J is TRBJ2-1; 15 bases match TRBD2. The CDR3 sequence is 20 residues long. V dropped 3 bases and J dropped 1; count of bases not matched to a gene: 10. Germline CDR1 LGHNA, CDR2 YNFKEQ.

The V and J genes are TRBV11-1 and TRBJ2-1; 7 nucleotides line up with TRBD1. CDR1 is SGHAT and CDR2 is FQDESV in the germline V gene (reference sequence). The CDR3 is made up of 15 amino acids. The J segment lost 8 bases and the V segment lost 5 bases, leaving 12 bases of the junction unmatched. CDR3 DNA: TGTGCCAGCAGCCCCCGCAGGGGGAAGGCCGATGAGCAGTTCTTC. Translated: CASSPRRGKADEQFF.

This clone was observed once. The rearrangement joins TRBV7-2 to TRBJ1-5; 9 bases are shared with TRBD1. CDR1 is SGHTA, CDR2 FQGNSA, per germline. The CDR3 has 15 residues. J lost 4 bases, V lost 6 bases, and 7 bases had no gene match. The CDR3 here is CASSLYRGPNQPQHF. The CDR3 DNA follows: TGTGCCAGCAGTCTATACAGGGGGCCGAATCAGCCCCAGCATTTT. The full variable domain, rest sourced from reference TRBV7-2 and TRBJ1-5, is GAGVSQSPSNKVTEKGKDVELRCDPISGHTALYWYRQSLGQGLEFLIYFQGNSAPDKSGLPSDRFSAERTGGSVSTLTIQRTQQEDSAVYLCASSLYRGPNQPQHFGDGTRLSIL.

The chain carries TRBV2 and TRBJ2-5; possible D gene TRBD1, 6 bases. Germline V gene lookup returns CDR1 SNHLY and CDR2 FYNNEI. CDR3 length: 13 amino acids. V was pared by 2 bases and J by 4 bases, with 8 bases between. This CDR3 reads CASSEQGLETQYF. The CDR3 DNA reads as TGTGCCAGCAGTGAACAGGGGTTAGAGACCCAGTACTTC.

The J gene is TRBJ2-3, the V gene TRBV5-4, with D uncertain. The ends were cut back, 1 base at V and 0 bases at J, with 12 bases in the middle. This CDR3 has 16 residues. CDR1 SGHNT and CDR2 YYREEE come from the germline V gene (reference sequence). The CDR3 loop is CASSLTMKASTDTQYF. The CDR3 DNA follows: TGTGCCAGCAGCTTGACTATGAAGGCTAGCACAGATACGCAGTATTTT.

CDR3 coding DNA: TGTGCCAGCAGCTCGGGACTAGCGGAGACCCAGTACTTC. It encodes CASSSGLAETQYF. The rearrangement links TRBV11-3 to TRBJ2-5; 10 positions match TRBD2. CDR3 length: 13 amino acids. Trimming removed 4 bases from V and 5 bases from J; junction bases left unmatched: 1. The germline V gene has CDR1 SGHNT and CDR2 YENEEA. The full variable domain, with the rest looked up from reference TRBV11-3 and TRBJ2-5, is EAGVVQSPRYKIIEKKQPVAFWCNPISGHNTLYWYLQNLGQGPELLIRYENEEAVDDSQLPKDRFSAERLKGVDSTLKIQPAELGDSAVYLCASSSGLAETQYFGPGTRLLVL.

V usage is TRBV5-6 and J usage is TRBJ1-2, with a tentative D call TRBD1 (5 bases). Deletions cut 4 bases from V and 1 base from J, with 14 bases between. From germline, CDR1 is SGHDT and CDR2 YYEEEE. The CDR3 has 15 residues. This CDR3 reads CASSRRQILNYGYTF. The CDR3 nucleotides read TGTGCCAGCAGCCGTAGACAGATTCTTAACTATGGCTACACCTTC. The full variable domain, with the rest looked up from reference TRBV5-6 and TRBJ1-2, is DAGVTQSPTHLIKTRGQQVTLRCSPKSGHDTVSWYQQALGQGPQFIFQYYEEEERQRGNFPDRFSGHQFPNYSSELNVNALLLGDSALYLCASSRRQILNYGYTFGSGTRLTVV.

This chain joins TRBV3-1 (or the pseudogene TRBV3-2) and TRBJ1-4, with TRBD1 matching over 9 bases. CDR3 length equals 15 residues. CDR1 and CDR2 from the germline V gene are LGHDT and YNNKEL (reference sequence). J gave up 7 bases and V 4 bases, and 7 bases lay outside the gene matches. CDR3 amino acids: CASSLDRGAGEKLFF. The DNA for the CDR3 is TGTGCCAGCAGCCTCGACAGGGGGGCCGGTGAAAAACTGTTTTTT.

The chain carries TRBV7-9 and TRBJ1-2; TRBD1 aligns across 7 bases. Per the germline V gene, CDR1 is SEHNR and CDR2 is FQNEAQ (reference sequence). This CDR3 has 14 amino acids. The ends lost 1 base at V and 7 bases at J; junction bases unmatched: 6. DNA for the CDR3: TGTGCCAGCAGCTTAGAGACAGGGTCGGGTGGCTACACCTTC. It encodes CASSLETGSGGYTF.

Details on this clone: This specimen includes other DNA sequences encoding the same CDR3. The chain uses TRBV4-3 and TRBJ1-6, with TRBD1 identical over 7 bases. The CDR3 loop spans 16 amino acids. Trimming at V came to 4 bases and at J to 8 bases, leaving 11 bases not matched to a gene. Germline V gene sequence: CDR1 LGHNA, CDR2 YSLEER. The CDR3 loop is CASSRTLGGVDSPLHF. The CDR3 DNA is TGCGCCAGCAGCCGAACCCTAGGGGGCGTCGATTCACCCCTCCACTTT.

This sequence joins TRBV6-4 and TRBJ1-1; D unclear. Trimming removed 3 bases from V and 4 bases from J, with 9 bases in between. The germline gives CDR1 MRHNA, CDR2 SNTAGT. The CDR3 totals 13 residues. CDR3 amino acids: CASSEISGTEAFF. For the CDR3, the DNA is TGTGCCAGCAGTGAAATTTCGGGCACTGAAGCTTTCTTT.

V gene TRBV30 combines with J gene TRBJ1-2; D remains ambiguous. Deletions cut 0 bases from V and 1 base from J, with 6 bases between. Per germline, CDR1 GTSNPN and CDR2 SVGIG (reference sequence). The CDR3 spans 13 residues. The chain's CDR3 is CAWSVNSNYGYTF. CDR3 DNA sequence: TGTGCCTGGAGTGTTAACAGTAACTATGGCTACACCTTC.

The gene calls are TRBV7-8 and TRBJ2-7, with a tentative D call TRBD1 (7 bases). This CDR3 region has 14 residues. Trimming cost V 5 bases and J 8 bases, with 19 bases left between them. Per germline, CDR1 SGHVS and CDR2 FQNEAQ. As DNA, the CDR3 is TGTGCCAGCAGCCAGGGGACAGTCGGCGGGAAGCAGTACTTC. Amino acids: CASSQGTVGGKQYF.

The J gene is TRBJ2-2, the V gene TRBV6-5, with TRBD1 identical over 9 bases. This CDR3 is 16 amino acids long. Germline V CDR1 and CDR2: MNHEY, SVGAGI. V gave up 4 bases and J gave up 1 base; unmatched junction bases: 4. CDR3 nucleotides: TGTGCCAGCAGTTCTACAGGGGGCCGGAACACCGGGGAGCTGTTTTTT. Protein: CASSSTGGRNTGELFF.

This chain uses TRBV12-3 or TRBV12-4 with TRBJ1-6, with 7 bases identical to TRBD1. The V gene end was trimmed by 7 bases and the J gene end by 10 bases; junction bases not matched to a gene: 7. The CDR3 loop spans 13 amino acids. The CDR3 DNA follows: TGTGCCAGCAATACAGGGGTCAACTCACCCCTCCACTTT. It yields the protein CASNTGVNSPLHF.

The sample holds one count of this clone. The chain combines TRBV29-1 with TRBJ2-7; 7 bases are shared with TRBD1. Trimming cost V 6 bases and J 2 bases; bases outside gene matches: 1. Germline-derived CDR1 and CDR2 are SQVTM and ANQGSEA. This CDR3 is 11 amino acids long. The CDR3 is CSVGGPYEQYF. CDR3 DNA: TGCAGCGTAGGGGGCCCCTACGAGCAGTACTTC.

The V gene is TRBV7-2, the J gene TRBJ2-2, with D possibly matching TRBD2 (6 bases). Germline CDR1 SGHTA, CDR2 FQGNSA. With 2 bases removed from V and 5 bases from J, the gap between germline ends came to 15 bases. The CDR3 runs to 16 residues. DNA of the CDR3: TGTGCCAGCAGCTTAAGAAGCAGGGCGGGAACCGGGGAGCTGTTTTTT. It codes for CASSLRSRAGTGELFF.

This clone was seen only once. The chain couples TRBV19 to TRBJ1-1; TRBD1 is a possible D gene (5 bases). Germline V gene data show CDR1 as LNHDA and CDR2 as SQIVND (reference sequence). Trimming removed 3 bases from V and 4 bases from J, with 12 bases in between. This CDR3 has 14 amino acids. CDR3 DNA sequence: TGTGCCAGTAGTATCTGGGGCGCGAGCACTGAAGCTTTCTTT. It encodes CASSIWGASTEAFF.

The rearrangement links TRBV28 to TRBJ2-7; 8 positions match TRBD1. Trimming at V came to 6 bases and at J to 2 bases, leaving 21 bases not matched to a gene. The CDR3 extends over 19 amino acids. Looked up from germline, CDR1 is MDHEN and CDR2 is SYDVKM. CDR3 sequence reads: CASRNSPGQAGLGPYEQYF. The CDR3 nucleotides read TGTGCCAGCAGAAACTCGCCGGGACAGGCCGGCTTGGGTCCCTACGAGCAGTACTTC.

The V gene is TRBV10-3, the J gene TRBJ2-3; 7 bases fit TRBD1. The V gene's germline CDR1 is ENHRY and CDR2 SYGVKD. CDR3 size: 14 residues. V trimming: 7 bases; J trimming: 4 bases; junction bases outside the gene matches: 8. The CDR3 here is CAITGSQGADTQYF. Here the CDR3 DNA reads TGTGCCATCACGGGTTCCCAGGGGGCAGATACGCAGTATTTT.

The chain employs TRBV30 and TRBJ2-1, with D maybe TRBD2 (6 bases). Germline lookup yields CDR1 GTSNPN and CDR2 SVGIG (reference sequence). Trimming cost V 2 bases and J 8 bases, with 10 bases left between them. This CDR3 spans 12 amino acids. The CDR3 nucleotides are TGTGCCTGGAGTAGGAGGGGCGATGAGCAGTTCTTC. This translates into CAWSRRGDEQFF.